These T cell receptor beta chains were read from a single sample in a study of cytomegalovirus exposure and HLA in healthy donors. Libraries were prepared by immunoSEQ multiplex PCR; TCRdb keeps only in-frame clonotypes and omits some of them. The sample contains 110,000 or so clones, about 85% of which appear only once. The sequenced material came from PBMCs. Receptors were obtained from a man between 18 and 29 years old in good health and CMV-seropositive. CDR3s include the opening cysteine and the closing phenylalanine or tryptophan. The D gene is left open where the match is weak. Only part of the rows carry a size: once, few, many, or a class if the clone is expanded.

D: TRBD2
J: TRBJ2-3
size: once
V: TRBV11-3
DNA: TGTGCCAGCAGCTTAGGACGGGACTACCTCACAGATACGCAGTATTTT
CDR3: CASSLGRDYLTDTQYF

D: TRBD1
J: TRBJ1-6
size: .
V: TRBV18
DNA: TGTGCCAGCTCCCCCGTTTTGGACAGGGGATCACCCCTCCACTTT
CDR3: CASSPVLDRGSPLHF

D: TRBD1
J: TRBJ2-1
size: .
V: TRBV7-9
DNA: TGTGCCAGCAGGCAATCGACAGGGGGCAAACGCCACAATGAGCAGTTCTTC
CDR3: CASRQSTGGKRHNEQFF

D: TRBD1
J: TRBJ1-3
size: .
V: TRBV16
DNA: TGTGCCAGCAGCCAATCGACAGGGGTGAACACCATATATTTT
CDR3: CASSQSTGVNTIYF

D: TRBD1
J: TRBJ2-7
size: .
V: TRBV6-5
DNA: TGTGCCAGCAGTCAGACAGGGGAGGCCTACGAGCAGTACTTC
CDR3: CASSQTGEAYEQYF

D: TRBD1
J: TRBJ1-5
size: .
V: TRBV27
DNA: TGTGCCAGCAGTTTGTCGGGACAGGGCGTGGAACAGCATTTT
CDR3: CASSLSGQGVEQHF

D: .
J: TRBJ1-2
size: .
V: TRBV28
DNA: TGTGCCAGCAGTTTAGCCGGGGGGCGTCGGGGCTACACCTTC
CDR3: CASSLAGGRRGYTF

D: TRBD2
J: TRBJ2-1
size: .
V: TRBV15
DNA: TGTGCCACCAGCCCCCGACTAGCGGGGATTAATGAGCAGTTCTTC
CDR3: CATSPRLAGINEQFF

D: .
J: TRBJ2-3
size: .
V: TRBV6-4
DNA: TGTGCCAGCAGTGACTCAAGGCGGCGGGTAAGCACAGATACGCAGTATTTT
CDR3: CASSDSRRRVSTDTQYF

D: TRBD2
J: TRBJ2-7
size: few
V: TRBV5-6
DNA: TGTGCCAGCAGCTTGGTGTACGGGACTACCTACGAGCAGTACTTC
CDR3: CASSLVYGTTYEQYF

D: .
J: TRBJ2-1
size: .
V: TRBV29-1
DNA: TGCAGCCTATTTTCTCCCTACAATGAGCAGTTCTTC
CDR3: CSLFSPYNEQFF

D: TRBD1
J: TRBJ2-1
size: .
V: TRBV7-9
DNA: TGTGCCAGCAGCCCCGAGGGACAGGGCTACAATGAGCAGTTCTTC
CDR3: CASSPEGQGYNEQFF

D: .
J: TRBJ2-7
size: .
V: TRBV2
DNA: TGTGCCAGCAGTGACTCACCGGGCTCCTACGAGCAGTACTTC
CDR3: CASSDSPGSYEQYF

D: TRBD1
J: TRBJ2-5
size: .
V: TRBV7-2
DNA: TGTGCCAGCAGCTTAGGGACAGGTCAAGGGACCCAGTACTTC
CDR3: CASSLGTGQGTQYF

D: TRBD1
J: TRBJ2-2
size: .
V: TRBV27
DNA: TGTGCCAGCAGTTTTGCGCGACAGGGCGGCACCGGGGAGCTGTTTTTT
CDR3: CASSFARQGGTGELFF

D: TRBD2
J: TRBJ2-1
size: .
V: TRBV7-2
DNA: TGTGCCAGCAGCTTCCCACTAGCGTCTAGCTCCTACAATGAGCAGTTCTTC
CDR3: CASSFPLASSSYNEQFF

D: TRBD2
J: TRBJ2-1
size: once
V: TRBV6-5
DNA: TGTGCCAGCAGTAAACTAGCGGGCCCCAATGAGCAGTTCTTC
CDR3: CASSKLAGPNEQFF

D: TRBD1
J: TRBJ1-6
size: .
V: TRBV9
DNA: TGTGCCAGCAGCCCGAACAGGGGCGCAGCCCTCCACTTT
CDR3: CASSPNRGAALHF

D: TRBD1
J: TRBJ2-7
size: .
V: TRBV7-6
DNA: TGTGCCAGCAGCTTGGACAGGGGCGGCAAGCAGTACTTC
CDR3: CASSLDRGGKQYF

D: TRBD1
J: TRBJ1-5
size: once
V: TRBV18
DNA: TGTGCCAGCTCACCCACAGGGGACAATCAGCCCCAGCATTTT
CDR3: CASSPTGDNQPQHF

D: TRBD1
J: TRBJ1-1
size: .
V: TRBV19
DNA: TGTGCCAGTAGGGTAAACAGGGGATGGGGGAACACTGAAGCTTTCTTT
CDR3: CASRVNRGWGNTEAFF

D: .
J: TRBJ1-5
size: .
V: TRBV19
DNA: TGTGCCAGTAGTTCCTGGGGCCTTTATAGCAATCAGCCCCAGCATTTT
CDR3: CASSSWGLYSNQPQHF

D: TRBD1
J: TRBJ2-1
size: once
V: TRBV2
DNA: TGTGCCAGCAGTGAATTGGGACAGTCCTATGAGCAGTTCTTC
CDR3: CASSELGQSYEQFF

D: TRBD2
J: TRBJ2-2
size: .
V: TRBV6-5
DNA: TGTGCCAGCAGTTTGCGGGGGGGCTCCGGGGAGCTGTTTTTT
CDR3: CASSLRGGSGELFF

D: TRBD2
J: TRBJ2-5
size: .
V: TRBV7-9
DNA: TGTGCCAGCAGCTCCCCGACTAGCGGGGGGGCTATAGAGACCCAGTACTTC
CDR3: CASSSPTSGGAIETQYF

D: .
J: TRBJ1-1
size: .
V: TRBV6-6
DNA: TGTGCCAGCAGTTACTCTTCCGGGGAGTCGATAACTTTCTTT
CDR3: CASSYSSGESITFF

D: TRBD2
J: TRBJ2-3
size: once
V: TRBV5-1
DNA: TGCGCCAGCAGCCTCAGCGTTAGCGGGGGTAATACGCAGTATTTT
CDR3: CASSLSVSGGNTQYF

D: .
J: TRBJ1-2
size: .
V: TRBV11-2
DNA: TGTGCCAGCAGCTTAGCGCTTTCAGGCTATGGCTACACCTTC
CDR3: CASSLALSGYGYTF

D: .
J: TRBJ1-1
size: .
V: TRBV6-5
DNA: TGTGCCAGCAGCCTTAAACAGGTTGCCACTGAAGCTTTCTTT
CDR3: CASSLKQVATEAFF

D: .
J: TRBJ2-1
size: .
V: TRBV6-1
DNA: TGTGCCAGCAGTGAATCGCAGGGGGGTGAGCAGTTCTTC
CDR3: CASSESQGGEQFF

D: TRBD1
J: TRBJ2-3
size: .
V: TRBV5-1
DNA: TGCGCCAGCAGCTTGAAGGGACAGGGGACAGATACGCAGTATTTT
CDR3: CASSLKGQGTDTQYF

D: .
J: TRBJ1-4
size: .
V: TRBV7-9
DNA: TGTGCCAGCAGCTCCCGACCCCAGGTAGAGGAAAAACTGTTTTTT
CDR3: CASSSRPQVEEKLFF

D: TRBD1
J: TRBJ2-5
size: .
V: TRBV6-1
DNA: TGTGCCAGCAGTCCCTACCCGGGACAGCAAGAGACCCAGTACTTC
CDR3: CASSPYPGQQETQYF